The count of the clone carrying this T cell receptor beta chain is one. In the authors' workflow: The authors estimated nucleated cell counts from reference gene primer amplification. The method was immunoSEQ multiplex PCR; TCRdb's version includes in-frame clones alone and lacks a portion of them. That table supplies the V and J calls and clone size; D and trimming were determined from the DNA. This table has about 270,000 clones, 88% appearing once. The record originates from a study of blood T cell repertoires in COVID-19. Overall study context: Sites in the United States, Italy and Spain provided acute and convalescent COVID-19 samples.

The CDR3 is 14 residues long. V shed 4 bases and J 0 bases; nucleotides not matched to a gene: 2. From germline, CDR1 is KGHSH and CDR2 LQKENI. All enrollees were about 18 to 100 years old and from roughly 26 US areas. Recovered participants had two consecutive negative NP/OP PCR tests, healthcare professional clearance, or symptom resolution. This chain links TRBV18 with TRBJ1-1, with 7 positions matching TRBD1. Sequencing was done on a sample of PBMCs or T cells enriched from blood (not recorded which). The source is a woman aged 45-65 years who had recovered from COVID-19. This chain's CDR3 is CASSRDSMNTEAFF. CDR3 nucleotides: TGTGCCAGCTCACGGGACAGCATGAACACTGAAGCTTTCTTT.